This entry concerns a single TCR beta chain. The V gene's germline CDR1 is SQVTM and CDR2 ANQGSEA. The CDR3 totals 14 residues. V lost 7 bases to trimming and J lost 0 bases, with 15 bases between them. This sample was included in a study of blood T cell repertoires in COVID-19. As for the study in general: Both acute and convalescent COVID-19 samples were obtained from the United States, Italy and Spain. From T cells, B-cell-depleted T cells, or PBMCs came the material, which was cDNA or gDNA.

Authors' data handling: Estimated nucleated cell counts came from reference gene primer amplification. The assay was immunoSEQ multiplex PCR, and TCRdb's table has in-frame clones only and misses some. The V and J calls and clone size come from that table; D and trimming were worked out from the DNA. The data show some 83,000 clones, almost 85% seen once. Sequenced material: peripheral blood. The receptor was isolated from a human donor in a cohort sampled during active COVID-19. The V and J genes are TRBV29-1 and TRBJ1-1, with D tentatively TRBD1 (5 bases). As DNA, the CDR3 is TGCAGCGCCCGGTTGGACACCCTGAACACTGAAGCTTTCTTT. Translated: CSARLDTLNTEAFF.